These 13 T cell receptor beta chains were all obtained from the same sample, sequenced in a study of OX40 agonist ivuxolimab in advanced cancers. TCRdb keeps only in-frame clones here, not all; method: immunoSEQ multiplex PCR. This table holds about 59,000 clones, almost 95% found once. The input for sequencing was CD4+ or CD8+ T cells sorted from blood, taken in a trial of the OX40 agonist ivuxolimab. The receptor set was obtained from an adult with an advanced solid tumor such as melanoma, head and neck, liver or kidney cancer.

This clone has only a few counts. The chain links TRBV14 to TRBJ2-7, with TRBD2 as a possible D gene (5 bases). CDR1 is SGHDN, CDR2 FVKESK, per germline. This CDR3 spans 13 amino acids. Trimming left V 5 bases short and J 6 bases short, with 14 bases between. For the CDR3, the DNA is TGTGCCAGCAGCGATCGGGGAAAGATCGAGCAGTACTTC. Translating gives CASSDRGKIEQYF.

The table lists this clone with a count of one. The V call is TRBV4-2, the J call TRBJ2-7; a possible D gene is TRBD1 (5 bases). The V gene lost 2 bases and the J gene lost 3 bases, with 8 bases spanning the gap. CDR3 length: 13 amino acids. Germline V gene lookup returns CDR1 LGHNA and CDR2 YNFKEQ. The CDR3: CASSQSGFYEQYF. The CDR3 DNA reads TGTGCCAGCAGCCAATCAGGGTTCTACGAGCAGTACTTC.

This chain uses TRBV5-4 with TRBJ1-1; a possible D gene is TRBD1 (6 bases). Germline loops: CDR1 SGHNT, CDR2 YYREEE (reference sequence). The CDR3 has 14 amino acids. Trimming took 4 bases from V and 5 from J, leaving 15 bases between them. The DNA of the CDR3 is TGTGCCAGCAGCCCCGCACAGGGAGAAACTGAAGCTTTCTTT. Encoded protein: CASSPAQGETEAFF.

As regards this clone: A much larger clone sits a single nucleotide away, making a read error possible. V gene TRBV7-8 combines with J gene TRBJ1-1; a weak D match, TRBD1 (5 bases). Trimming cost V 5 bases and J 0 bases, with 10 bases left between them. The germline V gene encodes CDR1 SGHVS and CDR2 FQNEAQ. The CDR3 is 14 residues long. The CDR3 loop is CASSAPGLNTEAFF. The CDR3 DNA sequence: TGTGCCAGCAGCGCCCCAGGGTTGAACACTGAAGCTTTCTTT.

The gene calls are TRBV6-5 and TRBJ1-1, with D maybe TRBD1 (5 bases). Looked up from germline, CDR1 is MNHEY and CDR2 is SVGAGI. The V end lost 10 bases, the J end lost 5 bases, and 14 bases lay between the germline ends. The CDR3 has 12 residues. CDR3 sequence reads: CATQAWGTEAFF. CDR3 DNA: TGTGCCACCCAGGCCTGGGGGACTGAAGCTTTCTTT.

V is TRBV7-8 and J is TRBJ2-7; D gene uncertain. The CDR3 consists of 13 residues. Deletions cut 4 bases from V and 4 bases from J, with 11 bases between. The germline CDR1 and CDR2 sequences are SGHVS and FQNEAQ. CDR3 amino acids: CASSSGPVYEQYF. The CDR3 DNA sequence: TGTGCCAGCAGCTCAGGACCAGTGTACGAGCAGTACTTC.

CDR3 protein: CASSQYGQGFTNQPQHF. The DNA of the CDR3 is TGCGCCAGCAGCCAATACGGACAGGGGTTTACCAATCAGCCCCAGCATTTT. The chain recombines TRBV4-1 with TRBJ1-5, with 9 nucleotides matching TRBD1. CDR1 is MGHRA, CDR2 YSYEKL, per germline. V gave up 2 bases and J gave up 3 bases; unmatched junction bases: 8. The CDR3 is 17 amino acids.

The chain employs TRBV28 and TRBJ2-7; no clear D gene. V gave up 8 bases and J gave up 7 bases, with 18 bases separating them. The CDR3 consists of 13 residues. Germline V gene data show CDR1 as MDHEN and CDR2 as SYDVKM. For the CDR3, the DNA is TGTGCCAGCTCGGCCAGCCGTTCCGGGGAGCAGTACTTC. It encodes CASSASRSGEQYF.

The rearrangement uses TRBV27 and TRBJ2-1; D may be TRBD2 (6 bases). The V and J ends lost 3 bases and 5 bases respectively, with 11 bases between them. Germline CDR1 MNHEY, CDR2 SMNVEV (reference sequence). The CDR3 contains 14 residues. CDR3 amino acids: CASSFGTQNNEQFF. CDR3 DNA: TGTGCCAGCAGTTTTGGGACTCAGAACAATGAGCAGTTCTTC.

This sequence joins TRBV7-3 and TRBJ2-1, with TRBD2 matching 7 bases. CDR1 is SGHTA and CDR2 is FQGTGA in the germline V gene. With V trimmed by 3 bases and J by 8 bases, 10 bases remained unmatched. CDR3 size: 15 residues. The chain's CDR3 is CASSLGWAGADEQFF. The CDR3, as DNA: TGTGCCAGCAGCTTGGGTTGGGCGGGAGCTGATGAGCAGTTCTTC.

This chain uses TRBV30 with TRBJ2-5; D is perhaps TRBD1 (6 bases). Trimming removed 0 bases from V and 5 bases from J, with 10 bases in between. Germline CDR1 GTSNPN, CDR2 SVGIG (reference sequence). This CDR3 has 13 amino acids. CDR3 sequence reads: CAWSVLRGETQYF. The DNA of the CDR3 is TGTGCCTGGAGTGTACTCAGGGGCGAGACCCAGTACTTC.

The chain is built from TRBV29-1 and TRBJ2-3, with D maybe TRBD1 (7 bases). Between the trimmed V and J ends, which lost 4 bases and 6 bases, there was a span of 17 bases. Germline V CDR1 and CDR2: SQVTM, ANQGSEA. The length of the CDR3 is 14 residues. The chain's CDR3 is CSVAPGEGADTQYF. CDR3 sequence (DNA): TGCAGCGTTGCTCCGGGAGAGGGGGCGGATACGCAGTATTTT.

The rearrangement links TRBV4-3 to TRBJ2-3; 13 bases align to TRBD2. This CDR3 has 18 residues. The germline V gene encodes CDR1 LGHNA and CDR2 YSLEER. Trimming removed 1 base from V and 1 base from J; junction bases left unmatched: 5. The CDR3 DNA reads as TGCGCCAGCAGCCAAGGGACTAGCGGGAGTACCGGCACAGATACGCAGTATTTT. This encodes CASSQGTSGSTGTDTQYF.